The rows below give T cell receptor beta chains drawn from one sample of a study of T cell repertoires in cytomegalovirus infection. For these TCRs, the target antigens are not known. TCRdb redid the calling of the reads with MiXCR, one entry per CDR3 protein. This sample has over 95,000 distinct CDR3 sequences, with around 31% found just once. Sequencing used CD8+ T cells from cultured PBMCs, obtained from culture after CMV antigen stimulation. The receptors originated from a human donor in good health (CMV status not recorded). Some clones in this sample may be carry-over from other donors' samples. Both conserved end residues are part of each CDR3. A D gene is named only where the DNA matches it firmly. Rows may omit the clone size; those that give it use once, few, many or a size class.

CDR3 protein: CASSPLAGGIGDTQYF
CDR3 DNA: TGTGCCAGCAGTCCCCTGGCGGGGGGCATCGGGGATACGCAGTATTTT
V gene: TRBV6-5
clone size: -
D gene: TRBD2
CDR3 length: 16
J gene: TRBJ2-3

CDR3 protein: CASSPTGQIFGYTF
CDR3 DNA: TGTGCCAGTAGTCCTACGGGACAGATATTTGGCTACACCTTC
V gene: TRBV19
clone size: -
D gene: TRBD1
CDR3 length: 14
J gene: TRBJ1-2

CDR3 protein: CASSPPLRGLETQYF
CDR3 DNA: TGTGCCAGCAGTCCCCCCCTAAGGGGGCTGGAGACCCAGTACTTC
V gene: TRBV12-3/TRBV12-4
clone size: -
D gene: TRBD1
CDR3 length: 15
J gene: TRBJ2-5

CDR3 protein: CASSGPRTSGDETQYF
CDR3 DNA: TGTGCCAGCAGCGGCCCCCGGACTAGCGGGGACGAGACCCAGTACTTC
V gene: TRBV12-3/TRBV12-4
clone size: once
D gene: TRBD2
CDR3 length: 16
J gene: TRBJ2-5

CDR3 protein: CASSQEGLSNEQFF
CDR3 DNA: TGCGCCAGCAGCCAAGAGGGGCTCTCCAATGAGCAGTTCTTC
V gene: TRBV4-1
clone size: -
D gene: -
CDR3 length: 14
J gene: TRBJ2-1

CDR3 protein: CASSELTSVYSYEQYF
CDR3 DNA: TGTGCCAGCAGTGAACTAACTAGCGTATACTCCTACGAGCAGTACTTC
V gene: TRBV6-1
clone size: -
D gene: TRBD2
CDR3 length: 16
J gene: TRBJ2-7

CDR3 protein: CASSSGTSGAFIQYF
CDR3 DNA: TGTGCCAGCAGCAGCGGGACTAGCGGGGCATTCATCCAGTACTTC
V gene: TRBV7-9
clone size: -
D gene: TRBD2
CDR3 length: 15
J gene: TRBJ2-5

CDR3 protein: CASSQAVSYEQYF
CDR3 DNA: TGTGCCAGCAGCCAGGCCGTCTCCTACGAGCAGTACTTC
V gene: TRBV11-1
clone size: many
D gene: -
CDR3 length: 13
J gene: TRBJ2-7

CDR3 protein: CAISEDRGPPNTGELFF
CDR3 DNA: TGTGCCATCAGTGAAGACAGGGGTCCACCGAACACCGGGGAGCTGTTTTTT
V gene: TRBV10-3
clone size: -
D gene: TRBD1
CDR3 length: 17
J gene: TRBJ2-2

CDR3 protein: CAITSGTHSPLHF
CDR3 DNA: TGTGCCATCACCTCCGGGACCCATTCACCCCTCCACTTT
V gene: TRBV10-3
clone size: -
D gene: -
CDR3 length: 13
J gene: TRBJ1-6

CDR3 protein: CASGILGGQGADEQFF
CDR3 DNA: TGTGCCAGCGGTATCCTGGGGGGACAGGGGGCCGATGAGCAGTTCTTC
V gene: TRBV7-6
clone size: -
D gene: TRBD1
CDR3 length: 16
J gene: TRBJ2-1

CDR3 protein: CASTAGSSTNEKLFF
CDR3 DNA: TGCGCCAGCACCGCCGGTAGTTCAACTAATGAAAAACTGTTTTTT
V gene: TRBV4-1
clone size: few
D gene: -
CDR3 length: 15
J gene: TRBJ1-4

CDR3 protein: CASSYPNPSSGGLYEQFF
CDR3 DNA: TGTGCCAGCAGTTACCCTAATCCCTCTAGCGGGGGCCTATATGAGCAGTTCTTC
V gene: TRBV6-6
clone size: -
D gene: TRBD2
CDR3 length: 18
J gene: TRBJ2-1

CDR3 protein: CASSHPPQEHSYNEQFF
CDR3 DNA: TGCGCCAGCAGCCACCCTCCTCAGGAGCACTCCTACAATGAGCAGTTCTTC
V gene: TRBV4-1
clone size: -
D gene: -
CDR3 length: 17
J gene: TRBJ2-1

CDR3 protein: CASSEGLIQGPSNQPQHF
CDR3 DNA: TGTGCCAGCAGTGAAGGCCTTATACAGGGTCCGAGCAATCAGCCCCAGCATTTT
V gene: TRBV6-1
clone size: once
D gene: -
CDR3 length: 18
J gene: TRBJ1-5

CDR3 protein: CATSAGRGYGYTF
CDR3 DNA: TGTGCCACCAGTGCGGGCAGGGGGTATGGCTACACCTTC
V gene: TRBV24-1
clone size: -
D gene: TRBD1
CDR3 length: 13
J gene: TRBJ1-2

CDR3 protein: CASSTYRDRYTDTQYF
CDR3 DNA: TGTGCCAGTAGTACCTACCGGGACAGGTACACAGATACGCAGTATTTT
V gene: TRBV19
clone size: few
D gene: TRBD1
CDR3 length: 16
J gene: TRBJ2-3

CDR3 protein: CASSHLREVTEAFF
CDR3 DNA: TGTGCCAGCAGCCATCTGCGTGAAGTAACTGAAGCTTTCTTT
V gene: TRBV6-2/TRBV6-3
clone size: few
D gene: -
CDR3 length: 14
J gene: TRBJ1-1

CDR3 protein: CASSLAEAGGFTDTQYF
CDR3 DNA: TGTGCCAGCAGCTTAGCGGAAGCGGGGGGATTTACAGATACGCAGTATTTT
V gene: TRBV7-9
clone size: -
D gene: TRBD2
CDR3 length: 17
J gene: TRBJ2-3

CDR3 protein: CASSAGFGVHTEAFF
CDR3 DNA: TGTGCCAGCAGCGCGGGTTTTGGGGTGCACACTGAAGCTTTCTTT
V gene: TRBV12-3/TRBV12-4
clone size: -
D gene: -
CDR3 length: 15
J gene: TRBJ1-1

CDR3 protein: CASSRYGEHQAQYF
CDR3 DNA: TGTGCCAGCAGCCGTTACGGGGAGCACCAGGCCCAGTACTTC
V gene: TRBV5-4
clone size: -
D gene: -
CDR3 length: 14
J gene: TRBJ2-5

CDR3 protein: CASSLGPEGYTF
CDR3 DNA: TGTGCCAGCAGCTTAGGTCCGGAGGGCTACACCTTC
V gene: TRBV7-9
clone size: -
D gene: -
CDR3 length: 12
J gene: TRBJ1-2

CDR3 protein: CASDSGQGLNEQFF
CDR3 DNA: TGTGCCAGCGACTCCGGACAGGGCCTCAATGAGCAGTTCTTC
V gene: TRBV2
clone size: -
D gene: TRBD1
CDR3 length: 14
J gene: TRBJ2-1

CDR3 protein: CASSTWTGEAFF
CDR3 DNA: TGTGCCAGCAGTACTTGGACAGGTGAAGCTTTCTTT
V gene: TRBV6-5
clone size: -
D gene: TRBD1
CDR3 length: 12
J gene: TRBJ1-1

CDR3 protein: CASTGGDGPLHF
CDR3 DNA: TGTGCCAGCACCGGGGGGGACGGCCCGTTGCATTTT
V gene: TRBV2
clone size: -
D gene: -
CDR3 length: 12
J gene: TRBJ1-5

CDR3 protein: CASSGLAGPSSYNEQFF
CDR3 DNA: TGTGCCAGCAGTGGGCTTGCCGGACCTAGCTCCTACAATGAGCAGTTCTTC
V gene: TRBV2
clone size: many
D gene: -
CDR3 length: 17
J gene: TRBJ2-1

CDR3 protein: CASSGRWGYEQYF
CDR3 DNA: TGTGCCAGCAGCGGACGGTGGGGCTACGAGCAGTACTTC
V gene: TRBV7-9
clone size: -
D gene: -
CDR3 length: 13
J gene: TRBJ2-7

CDR3 protein: CASSLAGPSTDTQYF
CDR3 DNA: TGCGCCAGCAGCCTGGCGGGGCCTAGCACAGATACGCAGTATTTT
V gene: TRBV5-1
clone size: -
D gene: -
CDR3 length: 15
J gene: TRBJ2-3

CDR3 protein: CASSMEQGARGYTF
CDR3 DNA: TGTGCCAGTAGTATGGAACAGGGGGCGCGTGGCTACACCTTC
V gene: TRBV19
clone size: many
D gene: TRBD1
CDR3 length: 14
J gene: TRBJ1-2

CDR3 protein: CASSPPYRLSGNTIYF
CDR3 DNA: TGTGCCAGCAGCCCACCCTACAGGCTGTCTGGAAACACCATATATTTT
V gene: TRBV7-9
clone size: -
D gene: -
CDR3 length: 16
J gene: TRBJ1-3

CDR3 protein: CASSIVDRGYEKLFF
CDR3 DNA: TGTGCCAGTAGTATAGTCGACCGGGGATATGAAAAACTGTTTTTT
V gene: TRBV19
clone size: once
D gene: -
CDR3 length: 15
J gene: TRBJ1-4

CDR3 protein: CASSISDRGNQPQHF
CDR3 DNA: TGTGCCAGCAGTATCTCGGACAGGGGGAATCAGCCCCAGCATTTT
V gene: TRBV28
clone size: -
D gene: TRBD1
CDR3 length: 15
J gene: TRBJ1-5

CDR3 protein: CASSRGGQAGNEQYF
CDR3 DNA: TGTGCCAGCAGTCGGGGGGGTCAGGCAGGGAACGAGCAGTACTTC
V gene: TRBV27
clone size: few
D gene: TRBD2
CDR3 length: 15
J gene: TRBJ2-7

CDR3 protein: CASSYASGSYNSPLHF
CDR3 DNA: TGTGCCAGCAGTTACGCGTCAGGCTCCTATAATTCACCCCTCCACTTT
V gene: TRBV6-5
clone size: -
D gene: -
CDR3 length: 16
J gene: TRBJ1-6

CDR3 protein: CASSLSQGGQPQHF
CDR3 DNA: TGTGCCAGCAGCTTGTCACAGGGAGGTCAGCCCCAGCATTTT
V gene: TRBV5-5
clone size: -
D gene: -
CDR3 length: 14
J gene: TRBJ1-5

CDR3 protein: CASSQAQFRNEQFF
CDR3 DNA: TGCGCCAGCAGCCAAGCTCAGTTTAGAAATGAGCAGTTCTTC
V gene: TRBV4-1
clone size: few
D gene: -
CDR3 length: 14
J gene: TRBJ2-1

CDR3 protein: CASSSSDRTYEQYF
CDR3 DNA: TGTGCCAGCAGCTCGTCCGACCGGACCTACGAGCAGTACTTC
V gene: TRBV27
clone size: -
D gene: -
CDR3 length: 14
J gene: TRBJ2-7

CDR3 protein: CASSPLAGGTGELFF
CDR3 DNA: TGTGCCAGCAGCCCCCTAGCGGGGGGGACCGGGGAGCTGTTTTTT
V gene: TRBV7-8
clone size: many
D gene: TRBD2
CDR3 length: 15
J gene: TRBJ2-2

CDR3 protein: CASSDSGTGTDTQYF
CDR3 DNA: TGTGCCAGCAGCGACTCCGGGACAGGGACAGATACGCAGTATTTT
V gene: TRBV9
clone size: many
D gene: TRBD1
CDR3 length: 15
J gene: TRBJ2-3

CDR3 protein: CASSSLGGGRGYTF
CDR3 DNA: TGTGCCAGCAGTTCCTTGGGGGGCGGCCGTGGCTACACCTTC
V gene: TRBV27
clone size: -
D gene: -
CDR3 length: 14
J gene: TRBJ1-2

CDR3 protein: CASSLTGHHLNTGELFF
CDR3 DNA: TGTGCCAGCAGCTTAACAGGGCACCATCTTAACACCGGGGAGCTGTTTTTT
V gene: TRBV7-2
clone size: -
D gene: -
CDR3 length: 17
J gene: TRBJ2-2

CDR3 protein: CASSSPTASGGASPVNTQYF
CDR3 DNA: TGTGCCAGCAGCTCCCCGACGGCCAGCGGGGGGGCATCTCCGGTAAATACGCAGTATTTT
V gene: TRBV7-9
clone size: -
D gene: TRBD2
CDR3 length: 20
J gene: TRBJ2-3

CDR3 protein: CASSSIYGTDTQYF
CDR3 DNA: TGTGCCAGCAGCTCCATCTATGGCACAGATACGCAGTATTTT
V gene: TRBV7-6
clone size: few
D gene: -
CDR3 length: 14
J gene: TRBJ2-3

CDR3 protein: CASRMDSLSRDEQFF
CDR3 DNA: TGTGCCAGCCGCATGGACTCCTTATCTCGGGATGAGCAGTTCTTC
V gene: TRBV5-4
clone size: -
D gene: -
CDR3 length: 15
J gene: TRBJ2-1

CDR3 protein: CASRIKSTDTQYF
CDR3 DNA: TGTGCCAGCCGGATAAAGAGCACAGATACGCAGTATTTT
V gene: TRBV6-2/TRBV6-3
clone size: many
D gene: -
CDR3 length: 13
J gene: TRBJ2-3

CDR3 protein: CASSIRGGGPLDEQFF
CDR3 DNA: TGTGCCAGCAGCATTCGGGGTGGGGGGCCCCTCGATGAGCAGTTCTTC
V gene: TRBV7-6
clone size: few
D gene: -
CDR3 length: 16
J gene: TRBJ2-1

CDR3 protein: CASSLELGLDTEAFF
CDR3 DNA: TGTGCCAGCAGCTTAGAGCTTGGGCTGGACACTGAAGCTTTCTTT
V gene: TRBV7-2
clone size: -
D gene: -
CDR3 length: 15
J gene: TRBJ1-1

CDR3 protein: CASSPGQGLGEQYF
CDR3 DNA: TGTGCCAGCAGCCCGGGACAGGGGTTGGGGGAGCAGTACTTC
V gene: TRBV7-6
clone size: -
D gene: TRBD1
CDR3 length: 14
J gene: TRBJ2-7

CDR3 protein: CASSIGGLSYEQYF
CDR3 DNA: TGTGCCAGCAGTATCGGGGGATTGAGCTACGAGCAGTACTTC
V gene: TRBV12-3/TRBV12-4
clone size: many
D gene: -
CDR3 length: 14
J gene: TRBJ2-7

CDR3 protein: CASSSTSGETDTQYF
CDR3 DNA: TGTGCCAGCAGCTCAACTAGCGGGGAGACAGATACGCAGTATTTT
V gene: TRBV5-4
clone size: -
D gene: TRBD2
CDR3 length: 15
J gene: TRBJ2-3

CDR3 protein: CASSWGGQDNEQFF
CDR3 DNA: TGTGCCAGCAGCTGGGGGGGACAGGACAATGAGCAGTTCTTC
V gene: TRBV7-6
clone size: -
D gene: -
CDR3 length: 14
J gene: TRBJ2-1

CDR3 protein: CASSGDNNEQFF
CDR3 DNA: TGCGCCAGCAGCGGGGACAACAATGAGCAGTTCTTC
V gene: TRBV5-1
clone size: -
D gene: -
CDR3 length: 12
J gene: TRBJ2-1